The 30 T cell receptor beta chains below were found in one sample sequenced in a study of CD8+CD57+ T cells in acquired aplastic anemia. Genomic DNA served as template for TCR beta VDJ and CDR3 profiling. MiXCR was run by TCRdb on the reads, yielding one entry per CDR3 protein. Here the sample spans under 200,000 distinct CDR3 sequences, roughly 48% being singletons. Patients included in sequencing had previously demonstrated CD8+CD57+ cell expansion by flow cytometry. The sample comprised sorted CD4+, CD8+, or CD8+CD57+ T cells (not recorded which) from PBMCs. The receptors were sampled from a human donor with aplastic anemia.

This clonotype was seen more than once but under ten times. The V and J genes are TRBV18 and TRBJ2-1; 8 nucleotides match TRBD2. CDR1 is KGHSH, CDR2 LQKENI, per germline. The CDR3 runs 16 residues. With V trimmed by 3 bases and J by 0 bases, 4 bases remained unmatched. The CDR3 nucleotides read TGTGCCAGCTCACCCTCGGGGGGGAGCTCCTACAATGAGCAGTTCTTC. Protein product: CASSPSGGSSYNEQFF.

The J gene is TRBJ2-4, the V gene TRBV19; D gene uncertain. CDR3 length equals 13 residues. Germline loops: CDR1 LNHDA, CDR2 SQIVND (reference sequence). The germline V and J ends were trimmed by 8 bases and 1 base, with 9 bases remaining between them. CDR3 amino acids: CASSMGAKNIQYF. In nucleotides, the CDR3 is TGTGCCAGTTCCATGGGGGCCAAAAACATTCAGTACTTC.

J is TRBJ2-7 and V is TRBV29-1, with D possibly matching TRBD1 (6 bases). This CDR3 region has 13 residues. Germline V gives CDR1 SQVTM, CDR2 ANQGSEA. V was clipped by 3 bases and J by 6 bases, with 15 bases between them. The CDR3 DNA reads TGCAGCGTTGACGGGCAGGGGAAGCCCGAGCAGTACTTC. Encoded protein: CSVDGQGKPEQYF.

The chain carries TRBV27 and TRBJ2-3; no clear D gene. Germline V gene lookup returns CDR1 MNHEY and CDR2 SMNVEV (reference sequence). Trimming took off 3 bases at V and 4 bases at J, with 14 bases between the two ends. This CDR3 is 15 amino acids long. Written as DNA, the CDR3 is TGTGCCAGCAGTTTTGGCGGTTCGGTCCCAGATACGCAGTATTTT. Its protein product is CASSFGGSVPDTQYF.

This chain uses TRBV29-1 with TRBJ2-3; 9 bases agree with TRBD2. The CDR3 is 14 residues long. V lost 2 bases, J lost 1 base, and 1 base stayed unmatched. The germline V gene encodes CDR1 SQVTM and CDR2 ANQGSEA. The CDR3 region has the DNA TGCAGCGTTGAAAGGACTAGCGGCACAGATACGCAGTATTTT. This gives the protein CSVERTSGTDTQYF.

The rearrangement links TRBV7-8 to TRBJ2-5; D is uncertain. The V end was cut by 0 bases, the J end by 4 bases, with 9 bases between. CDR1 SGHVS and CDR2 FQNEAQ come from the germline V gene. The CDR3 runs 14 residues. The CDR3: CASSLARRVETQYF. The CDR3 nucleotides are TGTGCCAGCAGCTTAGCGCGAAGGGTAGAGACCCAGTACTTC.

Concerning this clonotype itself: The junction differs from germline at one of its ends, possibly a read error. The chain carries TRBV20-1 and TRBJ2-1, with TRBD1 matching 7 bases. Germline V gene data show CDR1 as DFQATT and CDR2 as SNEGSKA (reference sequence). The CDR3 spans 16 residues. The CDR3 spells CSASSERDRLYNEQFF. As DNA, the CDR3 is TGCAGTGCCAGCAGTGAACGGGACAGACTTTACAATGAGCAGTTCTTT.

This rearrangement joins TRBV7-9 to TRBJ2-3; D remains unclear. V shed 5 bases and J shed 3 bases, with 9 bases lying between them. Per germline, CDR1 SEHNR and CDR2 FQNEAQ (reference sequence). CDR3 length: 13 amino acids. CDR3 region: CASSPQETDTQYF. The CDR3 DNA is TGTGCCAGCAGCCCTCAGGAGACAGATACGCAGTATTTT.

In DNA, the CDR3 is TGTGCCAGCAGTGGACGGGGTCGAGACACCATATATTTT. As protein: CASSGRGRDTIYF. The chain recombines TRBV2 with TRBJ1-3; D gene ambiguous. The V and J ends lost 4 bases and 8 bases respectively, with 12 bases between them. This CDR3 contains 13 residues. Germline V gene data show CDR1 as SNHLY and CDR2 as FYNNEI.

This clonotype was counted many times. The V call is TRBV4-1, the J call TRBJ1-1; no clear D. CDR3 length equals 16 residues. The germline gives CDR1 MGHRA, CDR2 YSYEKL. V gave up 0 bases and J gave up 1 base, with 12 bases separating them. CDR3: CASSQESKGANTEAFF. The CDR3 DNA reads as TGCGCCAGCAGCCAAGAATCGAAGGGCGCGAACACTGAAGCTTTCTTT.

The chain has TRBV24-1 and TRBJ1-5; D remains ambiguous. The CDR3 totals 13 residues. CDR1 is KGHDR, CDR2 SFDVKD, per germline. The V and J ends lost 11 bases and 5 bases respectively, with 15 bases between them. The CDR3 loop reads CASSPQGHQPQHF. In nucleotides, the CDR3 is TGTGCCAGCTCTCCTCAAGGGCATCAGCCCCAGCATTTT.

The table lists this clonotype with a count of one. The CDR3 ends on some other residue instead of the conserved phenylalanine or tryptophan, so this is likely a read error. V gene TRBV12-3 or TRBV12-4 combines with J gene TRBJ1-5, with 7 bases fitting TRBD1. Near its end, the DNA agrees better with TRBJ2-3, so the J call may be wrong. This CDR3 is 17 amino acids long. CDR3 nucleotide sequence: TGTGCCAGCAGTTTAGAGACAGGGATTCCCAGGAGTCAGCCCCAGTATATT. Its translation: CASSLETGIPRSQPQYI.

As regards this clonotype: A much larger clonotype is one base distant, so this may be a read error. J is TRBJ2-1 and V is TRBV19; TRBD1 matches at 9 bases. V was pared by 5 bases and J by 2 bases, with 7 bases of the junction left unmatched. The germline V gene has CDR1 LNHDA and CDR2 SQIVND (reference sequence). This CDR3 has 16 amino acids. This CDR3 reads CASSSFRDRAYNEQFF. CDR3 DNA sequence: TGTGCCAGTAGTTCATTTCGGGACAGGGCCTACAATGAGCAGTTCTTC.

V gene TRBV7-2 combines with J gene TRBJ2-7, with 10 positions matching TRBD1. Losses at the gene ends were 4 bases for V and 1 base for J; bases not matched to a gene: 1. From germline, CDR1 is SGHTA and CDR2 FQGNSA. CDR3 size: 14 residues. The CDR3 spells CASSWGQGSYEQYF. DNA of the CDR3: TGTGCCAGCAGCTGGGGACAGGGGTCCTACGAGCAGTACTTC.

This clonotype was detected many times. The CDR3 sequence is CASRQAGGASYEQYF. CDR3 DNA sequence: TGTGCCAGCAGACAAGCAGGGGGCGCCTCCTACGAGCAGTACTTC. The gene calls are TRBV6-1 and TRBJ2-7, with 8 bases identical to TRBD1. The ends lost 6 bases at V and 0 bases at J; junction bases unmatched: 7. This CDR3 is built from 15 residues. In germline, CDR1 is MNHNS, CDR2 SASEGT.

V is TRBV29-1 and J is TRBJ1-5, with 7 bases that match TRBD1. The CDR3 length is 15 residues. Germline trimming cut 4 bases from V and 4 bases from J; bases unmatched to any gene: 10. Germline CDR1 and CDR2: SQVTM and ANQGSEA. The CDR3 bases are TGCAGCGTTGGTAACCGGGACAGTAAGAATCAGCCCCAGCATTTT. Protein sequence: CSVGNRDSKNQPQHF.

The chain joins TRBV20-1 to TRBJ2-3, with D tentatively TRBD2 (5 bases). The CDR3 runs to 14 residues. The germline V gene encodes CDR1 DFQATT and CDR2 SNEGSKA (reference sequence). The germline V and J ends were trimmed by 6 bases and 1 base, with 14 bases remaining between them. In nucleotides, the CDR3 is TGCAGTGCCCCCATCATGAGGGGCACAGATACGCAGTATTTT. Translating gives CSAPIMRGTDTQYF.

Ten or more counts support this clonotype. This chain links TRBV4-2 with TRBJ2-1; D may match TRBD1 or TRBD2 (6 bases each). Per the germline V gene, CDR1 is LGHNA and CDR2 is YNFKEQ. This CDR3 is built from 15 residues. V lost 4 bases to trimming and J lost 6 bases, with 16 bases between them. Here the CDR3 reads CASSPKTGAPNEQFF. CDR3 nucleotide sequence: TGTGCCAGCAGCCCCAAAACGGGGGCTCCCAATGAGCAGTTCTTC.

The chain joins TRBV29-1 to TRBJ2-5, with D unresolved. The CDR3 has 12 residues. The germline CDR1 and CDR2 sequences are SQVTM and ANQGSEA. In DNA form, the CDR3 reads TGCGCGTTAATCGGCGTGCAAGAGACCCAGTACTTC. Translating it yields CALIGVQETQYF.

The chain employs TRBV2 and TRBJ1-4; TRBD1 agrees at 8 bases. The germline V gene has CDR1 SNHLY and CDR2 FYNNEI. The J segment lost 6 bases and the V segment lost 3 bases, leaving 3 bases of the junction unmatched. This CDR3 has 14 amino acids. In DNA, the CDR3 is TGTGCCAGCAGTGACACAGGGGGGGATGAAAAACTGTTTTTT. As protein: CASSDTGGDEKLFF.

V and J are TRBV2 and TRBJ1-2; D gene unclear. This CDR3 spans 13 amino acids. Germline CDR1 is SNHLY and CDR2 is FYNNEI. V lost 3 bases and J lost 5, with 10 bases in between. In nucleotides, the CDR3 is TGTGCCAGCAGTGACGAACAGTTGTATGGCTACACCTTC. This translates into CASSDEQLYGYTF. Based on the CDR3 plus reference TRBV2 and TRBJ1-2, the full variable domain is EPEVTQTPSHQVTQMGQEVILRCVPISNHLYFYWYRQILGQKVEFLVSFYNNEISEKSEIFDDQFSVERPDGSNFTLKIRSTKLEDSAMYFCASSDEQLYGYTFGSGTRLTVV.

Regarding this clonotype: A much larger clone sits a single nucleotide away, making a read error possible. The rearrangement uses TRBV7-9 and TRBJ1-2; 7 bases are a match to TRBD1. From germline, CDR1 is SEHNR and CDR2 FQNEAQ (reference sequence). CDR3 length: 14 amino acids. J gave up 7 bases and V 4 bases, and 9 bases lay outside the gene matches. In DNA, the CDR3 is TGTGCCAGCAGCTCATTCCCGGAGGGGGCTGGCTACACCTTC. Translation gives CASSSFPEGAGYTF.

This clonotype appeared many times. The chain employs TRBV9 and TRBJ2-2; D may be TRBD1 or TRBD2 (6 bases each). CDR3 length: 17 residues. The V end lost 4 bases, the J end lost 2 bases, and 18 bases lay between the germline ends. Germline lookup yields CDR1 SGDLS and CDR2 YYNGEE. The CDR3 loop reads CASSPRGGQPNTGELFF. In DNA form, the CDR3 reads TGTGCCAGCAGCCCAAGAGGGGGGCAACCAAACACCGGGGAGCTGTTTTTT.

This clonotype appeared many times. This sequence joins TRBV27 and TRBJ1-2, with 7 bases aligning to TRBD1. The V gene end was trimmed by 3 bases and the J gene end by 5 bases; junction bases not matched to a gene: 3. The CDR3 consists of 13 residues. Per the germline V gene, CDR1 is MNHEY and CDR2 is SMNVEV (reference sequence). The CDR3 loop is CASSLDRFYGYTF. The CDR3 DNA reads TGTGCCAGCAGTTTGGACAGGTTTTATGGCTACACCTTC.

This clonotype was recorded many times. This chain links TRBV20-1 with TRBJ1-5; TRBD1 is a possible D gene (6 bases). The V and J ends lost 5 bases and 3 bases respectively, with 17 bases between them. The CDR3 spans 15 residues. In germline, CDR1 is DFQATT, CDR2 SNEGSKA (reference sequence). In DNA form, the CDR3 reads TGCAGTGCTTTCAAACCGGGACAATCCAATCAGCCCCAGCATTTT. This gives the protein CSAFKPGQSNQPQHF.

This clonotype was counted ten times or more. This chain uses TRBV7-9 with TRBJ2-7, with TRBD1 matching 9 bases. CDR3 length: 13 amino acids. Germline CDR1 is SEHNR and CDR2 is FQNEAQ (reference sequence). The V gene end was trimmed by 5 bases and the J gene end by 9 bases; junction bases not matched to a gene: 8. The CDR3 region has the DNA TGTGCCAGCAGCCGCCAGACGGACAGGGGGCAGTACTTC. It codes for CASSRQTDRGQYF.

This chain connects TRBV24-1 to TRBJ2-5; 7 positions agree with TRBD1. The CDR3 has 13 amino acids. Germline values: CDR1 KGHDR, CDR2 SFDVKD. V lost 8 bases, J lost 3 bases, and 5 bases stayed unmatched. The CDR3 DNA follows: TGTGCCACCAATCCCGGGACAGAAGAGACCCAGTACTTC. The encoded protein is CATNPGTEETQYF.

This clonotype was detected ten times or more. The chain employs TRBV18 and TRBJ2-7; D gene ambiguous. The CDR3 contains 13 residues. The germline V and J ends were trimmed by 2 bases and 6 bases, with 11 bases remaining between them. CDR1 is KGHSH, CDR2 LQKENI, per germline. The CDR3 DNA follows: TGTGCCAGCTCACCATCCCAGGATATCGAGCAGTACTTC. As protein: CASSPSQDIEQYF.

This clonotype was counted at least ten times. The chain links TRBV5-1 to TRBJ2-1; no definite D call. This CDR3 is 15 amino acids long. With 0 bases removed from V and 0 bases from J, the gap between germline ends came to 7 bases. Germline V gene lookup returns CDR1 SGHRS and CDR2 YFSETQ. CDR3 bases: TGCGCCAGCAGCTTGGTCGGTAGCTCCTACAATGAGCAGTTCTTC. Its protein is CASSLVGSSYNEQFF.

At least ten counts were recorded for this clonotype. The chain combines TRBV2 with TRBJ2-6; 13 bases align to TRBD2. CDR3 length: 18 amino acids. Germline loops: CDR1 SNHLY, CDR2 FYNNEI. V gave up 2 bases and J gave up 1 base; unmatched junction bases: 2. The CDR3 nucleotides read TGTGCCAGCAGTGAAACTAGCGGGAGGGGTTCTGGGGCCAACGTCCTGACTTTC. It yields the protein CASSETSGRGSGANVLTF.